Sequencing of this TCR beta chain was carried out in a study of shared clonotypes between healthy human individuals. Looking at the study overall: CD4 naive and memory got three plates each, CD8 naive two, CD8 memory one.

CD8 cells regarded as naive lacked CD45RO, were positively chosen for CCR7, and omitted terminally differentiated effector memory CD45RA+ cells. Details on this clone: Its matching antigen is unknown.

The CDR3 covers 12 residues. Germline lookup yields CDR1 SNHLY and CDR2 FYNNEI. The V end lost 7 bases, the J end lost 1 base, and 8 bases lay between the germline ends. Assay used: immunoSEQ multiplex PCR; TCRdb lists only in-frame clones, some missing. Of about 2 million clones in the sample, approximately 94% were seen once. Whole-study findings and limits: An expected dependence of interdonor clonotype sharing on sequencing depth was noted. It was only blood that was sampled, and tissue repertoires likely differ.

This clonotype was obtained from a man between 18 and 29 years old in good health. The sample consisted of naive CD8+ T cells sorted from blood. The chain joins TRBV2 to TRBJ2-7, with a tentative D call TRBD1 (5 bases). The CDR3 spells CASTGMSYEQYF. The CDR3 DNA sequence: TGTGCCAGCACAGGGATGTCCTACGAGCAGTACTTC.